This TCR beta chain was found in a study of blood T cell repertoires in COVID-19. About the study: PBMCs, B-cell-depleted T cells, or T cells provided the cDNA or gDNA that made up the material.

Profiling relied on immunoSEQ multiplex PCR, and the TCRdb table lists in-frame clones only, not all of them. The table includes approximately 200,000 clones, 80% to 90% detected once. This CDR3 comprises 18 residues. The V gene's germline CDR1 is SEHNR and CDR2 FQNEAQ (reference sequence). The germline V and J ends were trimmed by 3 bases and 3 bases, with 23 bases remaining between them. The rearrangement joins TRBV7-9 to TRBJ1-2; unclear D gene. This clonotype originated in a woman aged 80 or over with acute or convalescent COVID-19. Sample: peripheral blood. The CDR3 reads CASSFNVAAPTQDYGYTF. DNA for the CDR3: TGTGCCAGCAGCTTTAACGTAGCAGCGCCCACCCAAGACTATGGCTACACCTTC.